Listed here is a single TCR beta chain. As yet, its antigen is unknown. The CDR3 length is 13 residues. The ends were cut back, 3 bases at V and 2 bases at J, with 8 bases in the middle. Germline CDR1 MGHDK, CDR2 SYGVNS. PCR amplification relied on 60 Vbeta primers (plus 13 Jbeta primers). Sequencing used immunoSEQ multiplex PCR; TCRdb keeps in-frame clones, though not all of them. The sample yields about 210,000 clones, 87% seen once. These data belong to a study of cytomegalovirus exposure and HLA in healthy donors. Study-wide results and caveats: Later analysis indicated greater clonal expansion among HLA-associated TCR beta chains than among equally common other chains. Analyzed later, association rates of TCRs varied across HLA loci, with DRB1 most and HLA-C fewest. What was likely a sequencing artifact was a cluster of highly shared sequence variants. A later analysis linked a missense variant in DCLRE1C to the trimming of TCR beta V and J genes.

Sequences were obtained from PBMCs. The clonotype comes from a boy aged 2 to 9 in good health and CMV-seronegative. This chain connects TRBV25-1 to TRBJ2-7; D gene unclear. CDR3 sequence: CASSEPGTYEQYF. The CDR3 DNA reads TGTGCCAGCAGTGAGCCAGGAACCTACGAGCAGTACTTC.